This T cell receptor (beta chain) was sequenced for a study of T cells in Graves' hyperthyroidism and ophthalmopathy (dated by TCRdb to about 2019). Background on the whole study: To identify distinguishing TCR V-J signatures, a discovery cohort of 100 or so patients was used, comprising 40 to 45 with Graves' ophthalmopathy and some 60 with stable Graves' hyperthyroidism. The 100 discovery patients were randomly divided into training and test sets at a 7:3 ratio. TCR Vbeta CDR3 sequencing of around 130 peripheral blood samples (over 40 ophthalmopathy, some 75 hyperthyroidism and some 17 progressor patients) is reported in the paper. An independent validation cohort of about 19 hyperthyroidism patients and approximately 15 patients who later progressed to ophthalmopathy tested prospective prediction of ophthalmopathy. After sampling, hyperthyroidism patients received methimazole starting at 30 mg daily, and ophthalmopathy patients received high-dose intravenous methylprednisolone. The study also compared thyroid tissue and blood T-cell repertoires from five or six Graves' hyperthyroidism patients. Study-level results and caveats: Most expanded thyroid clonotypes (frequency above 0.001) were also detected in blood, a finding suggesting that blood repertoires may reflect thyroid immune responses. In validation, the model predicted progression to ophthalmopathy with roughly 66% sensitivity and around 72% specificity, a median of about six months before onset. A model built on a 13 V-J signature distinguished ophthalmopathy from stable hyperthyroidism, reaching roughly 88% sensitivity and around 81% specificity in cross-validation and 80%/75% in testing. No statistical method was used to set the sample size in advance, and investigators knew the group allocation.

In the germline V gene, CDR1 corresponds to SQVTM and CDR2 to ANQGSEA. The junction carries 5 bases between V and J, which are trimmed by 6 bases and 6 bases respectively. The CDR3 numbers 9 residues from cysteine through phenylalanine. Here the CDR3 DNA is all that survives: 27 bases in frame from base 1. Stable Graves' hyperthyroidism was defined as the absence of progression to ophthalmopathy over 18 months of follow-up. Hyperthyroidism patients were aged 18 to 65 years and newly diagnosed, with disease duration of less than 2 months. Any patient with an uncontrolled infection, another autoimmune disease, pregnancy or lactation was excluded. Diagnoses were based on clinical symptoms, serum thyroxine and TRAb, thyroid ultrasound and orbital computed tomography. Total RNA was extracted using Trizol reagent, and RNA quality was assessed on an Agilent 2100 Bioanalyzer. TCR beta CDR3 regions were amplified from RNA transcripts. The TCR CDR3 was subjected to a first round of RT-PCR using the HTBI primer set and the Qiagen OneStep RT-PCR kit. Libraries were constructed in a second round of multiplex PCR, after which size selection and purification were performed. Libraries were sequenced paired-end with 100 bp reads on an Illumina HiSeq2000. On the study's bioinformatics: Raw data were processed with SOAPnuke, discarding reads with adapters, uncalled bases, mean Phred below 15, or no exact constant-primer or identifier match. High-quality paired reads were merged with COPE v1.2.5, and unique nucleotide sequences were defined as clonotypes. MiTCR v1.1 was used to align the clonotypes against IMGT TRBV, TRBD and TRBJ reference segments. The analysis was restricted to V-J combinations with a frequency above 0.0001, which together covered roughly 99% of the repertoires. The TCS score was defined as the ratio of F50 (clonal expansion) to E x V (chaos), calculated using BLOSUM62-based TCRdist between CDR3 peptides within each V-J. Welch's t-statistics and random forest reduced fewer than 550 V-J features to around 14, which were used in a naive Bayes classifier (R e1071). TCRdb reprocessing: public reads trimmed at Q25 with fastp, clones called with MiXCR, in-frame beta chains kept. Rows are unified per CDR3 protein, each entry keeping the most common DNA and genes. These V and J calls rely on TCRdb rather than the paper's analysis. This sample gives just over 550,000 distinct CDR3 sequences in total; 46% of them show up just once. The ten most abundant clones make up just over 8% of the sample.

This clonotype showed up many times. Its antigen remains unidentified. Base qualities were left out, and no much larger clone turns up one base away. The chain is assembled from TRBV29-1 and TRBJ1-2, with the identity of the D gene unclear. Source material: peripheral blood or thyroid tissue (not recorded which). The source of this sequence is a young woman with Graves' hyperthyroidism. Donor details come from another sample of the same person, matched by shared clones. The nucleotide sequence reads TGCAGCGTGGCGGATGGCTACACCTTC. The resulting protein is CSVADGYTF.